This record looks at one T cell receptor (beta chain) sequence and its context. Its antigen is unknown. This CDR3 spans 13 amino acids. CDR1 is MDHEN, CDR2 SYDVKM, per germline. These data originate in a study of CXCR3-negative and CXCR3-positive naive CD8 T cells. Study-level points and caveats: More hydrophobic TRB CDR3s occurred in CXCR3-positive than in CXCR3-negative naive cells.

In preparing the TRB cDNA libraries, 5' RACE with UMI labels was used. Each CDR3 protein gets one entry in TCRdb, which reprocessed the 5' RACE reads and gives no DNA. The table lists roughly 120,000 distinct CDR3 sequences. The gene calls are TRBV28 and TRBJ2-3. The source is a human donor in good health. Some clones in this sample may be carry-over from other donors' samples. Sequencing was carried out using naive CXCR3+ CD8+ T cells from blood. Subset noted: CD45RO-CCR7+CD27+CD95- naive CD8+ T cells expressing CXCR3 (TNR3+). The CDR3 is CASSNGVTDTQYF.